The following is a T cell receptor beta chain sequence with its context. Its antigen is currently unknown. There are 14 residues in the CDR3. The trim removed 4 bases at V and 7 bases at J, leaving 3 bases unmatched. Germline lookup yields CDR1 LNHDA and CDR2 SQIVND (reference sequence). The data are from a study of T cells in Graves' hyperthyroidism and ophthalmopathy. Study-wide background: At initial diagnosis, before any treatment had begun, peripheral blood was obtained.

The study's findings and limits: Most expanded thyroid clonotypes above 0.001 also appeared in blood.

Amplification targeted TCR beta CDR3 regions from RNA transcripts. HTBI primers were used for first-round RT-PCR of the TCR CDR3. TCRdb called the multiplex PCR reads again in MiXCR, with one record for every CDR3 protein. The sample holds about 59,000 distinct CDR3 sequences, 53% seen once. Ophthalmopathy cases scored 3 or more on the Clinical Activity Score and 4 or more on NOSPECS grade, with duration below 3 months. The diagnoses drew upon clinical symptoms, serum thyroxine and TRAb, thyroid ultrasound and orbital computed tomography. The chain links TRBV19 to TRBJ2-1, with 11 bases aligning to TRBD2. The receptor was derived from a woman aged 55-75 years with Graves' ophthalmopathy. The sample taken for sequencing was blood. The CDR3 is CASSSSGRENEQFF. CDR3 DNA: TGTGCCAGTAGTAGTAGCGGGAGGGAAAATGAGCAGTTCTTC.